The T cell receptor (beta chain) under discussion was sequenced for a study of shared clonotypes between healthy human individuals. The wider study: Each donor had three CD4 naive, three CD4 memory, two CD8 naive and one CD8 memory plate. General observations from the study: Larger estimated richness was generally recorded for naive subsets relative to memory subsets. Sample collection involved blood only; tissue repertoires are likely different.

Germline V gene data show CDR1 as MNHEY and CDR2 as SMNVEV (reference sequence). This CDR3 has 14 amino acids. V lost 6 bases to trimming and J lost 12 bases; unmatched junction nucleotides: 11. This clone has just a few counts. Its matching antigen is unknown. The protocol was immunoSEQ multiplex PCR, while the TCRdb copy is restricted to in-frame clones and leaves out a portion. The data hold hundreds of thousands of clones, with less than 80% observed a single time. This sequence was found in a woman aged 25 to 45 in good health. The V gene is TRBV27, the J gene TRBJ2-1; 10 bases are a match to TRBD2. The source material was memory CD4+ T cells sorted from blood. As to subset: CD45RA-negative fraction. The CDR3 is CASRRPAGGAVQFF. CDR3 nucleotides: TGTGCCAGCAGGAGGCCAGCGGGAGGGGCAGTGCAGTTCTTC.